This T cell receptor (beta chain) came from a study of cytomegalovirus exposure and HLA in healthy donors. This clone was recorded a few times. The antigen remains unidentified. Per germline, CDR1 MNHNS and CDR2 SASEGT. V shed 7 bases and J shed 0 bases, with 10 bases lying between them. The CDR3 runs 14 residues. The PCR had 60 Vbeta and 13 Jbeta primers. The table came from immunoSEQ multiplex PCR; TCRdb's copy has only in-frame clones and leaves some out. Here the sample spans about 110,000 clones, about 16% being singletons. Study-level results: The listing of roughly 160 TCR beta chains classed them as cytomegalovirus-associated.

This receptor was taken from a woman under 30 in good health and CMV-seronegative. V is TRBV6-1 and J is TRBJ2-1; D remains unclear. Sequenced sample: PBMCs. The CDR3 DNA reads TGTGCCAGCACCGGCGGCTCCTCCTACAATGAGCAGTTCTTC. This sequence encodes CASTGGSSYNEQFF.